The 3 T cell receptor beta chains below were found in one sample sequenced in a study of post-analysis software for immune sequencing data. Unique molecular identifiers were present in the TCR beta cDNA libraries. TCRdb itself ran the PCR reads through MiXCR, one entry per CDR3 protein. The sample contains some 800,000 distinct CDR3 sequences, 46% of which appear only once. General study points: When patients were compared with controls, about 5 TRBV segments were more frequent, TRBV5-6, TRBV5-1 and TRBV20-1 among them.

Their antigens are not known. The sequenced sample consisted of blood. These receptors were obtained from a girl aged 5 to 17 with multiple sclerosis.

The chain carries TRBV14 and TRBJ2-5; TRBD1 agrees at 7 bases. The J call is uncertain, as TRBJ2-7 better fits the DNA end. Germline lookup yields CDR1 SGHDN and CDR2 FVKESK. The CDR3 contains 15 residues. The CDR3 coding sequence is TGTGCCAGCAGCCCAATACAGGGGACGCTCTACGAGCAGTACTTC. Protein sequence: CASSPIQGTLYEQYF.

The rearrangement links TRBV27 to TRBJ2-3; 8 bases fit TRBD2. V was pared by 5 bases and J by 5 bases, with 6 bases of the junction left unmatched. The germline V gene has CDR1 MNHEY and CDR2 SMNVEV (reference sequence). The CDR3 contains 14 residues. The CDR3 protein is CASSPWSGRDTQYF. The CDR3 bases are TGTGCCAGCAGTCCCTGGAGCGGGAGAGATACGCAGTATTTT.

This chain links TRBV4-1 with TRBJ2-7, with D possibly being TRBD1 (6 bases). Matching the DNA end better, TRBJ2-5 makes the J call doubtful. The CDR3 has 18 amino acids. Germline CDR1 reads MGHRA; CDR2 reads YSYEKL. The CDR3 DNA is TGCGCCAGCAGCCAAGATGGGTTGGGCGTGGGGGCCTGGGAGACCCAGTACTTC. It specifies CASSQDGLGVGAWETQYF.